This T cell receptor beta chain was observed in a study of cytomegalovirus exposure and HLA in healthy donors. The PCR contained 60 Vbeta and 13 Jbeta primers. The repertoire was sequenced with immunoSEQ multiplex PCR; TCRdb's copy has only in-frame clones and lacks some. Of about 170,000 clones listed, 60% to 80% are singletons. Study-wide findings and caveats: In an earlier analysis, in under 700 donors, most V segments appeared productive either ~87% or ~30% of the time. Reported performance of the classifier showed diagnosis of cytomegalovirus status with high specificity and sensitivity.

Worth noting for this clone: The target antigen is unknown.

Germline V gives CDR1 LNHDA, CDR2 SQIVND (reference sequence). The CDR3 loop spans 13 amino acids. The V end lost 5 bases, the J end lost 1 base, and 8 bases lay between the germline ends. The specimen sequenced was PBMCs. The sequence was collected from a woman aged 45-65 years in good health and CMV-seropositive. V and J are TRBV19 and TRBJ1-1; D remains ambiguous. CDR3 sequence (DNA): TGTGCCAGTAGTTTAAAGCAGAACACTGAAGCTTTCTTT. It translates to CASSLKQNTEAFF.